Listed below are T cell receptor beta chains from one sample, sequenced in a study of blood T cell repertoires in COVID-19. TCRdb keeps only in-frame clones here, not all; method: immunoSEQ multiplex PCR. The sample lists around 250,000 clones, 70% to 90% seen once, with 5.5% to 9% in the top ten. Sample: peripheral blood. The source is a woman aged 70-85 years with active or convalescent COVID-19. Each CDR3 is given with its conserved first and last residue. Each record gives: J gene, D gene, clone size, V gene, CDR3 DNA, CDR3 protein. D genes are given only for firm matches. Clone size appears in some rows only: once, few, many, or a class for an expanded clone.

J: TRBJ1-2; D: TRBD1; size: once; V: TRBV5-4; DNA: TGTGCCAGCAGCCAAACAGGGGACTATGGCTACACCTTC; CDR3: CASSQTGDYGYTF
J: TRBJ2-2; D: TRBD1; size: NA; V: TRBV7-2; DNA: TGTGCCAGCATCCAGGGACAGACGAACACCGGGGAGCTGTTTTTT; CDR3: CASIQGQTNTGELFF
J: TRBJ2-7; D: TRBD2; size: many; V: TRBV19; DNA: TGTGCCAGTAGTACTCGCGGGGGACCCCTAGGGAACGAGCAGTACTTC; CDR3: CASSTRGGPLGNEQYF
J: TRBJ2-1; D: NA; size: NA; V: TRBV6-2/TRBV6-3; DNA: TGTGCCAGCAGCCGGGCCAACAATGAGCAGTTCTTC; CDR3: CASSRANNEQFF
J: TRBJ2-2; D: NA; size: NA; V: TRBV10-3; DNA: TGTGCCATCAGTGAGTCTGAGCCCGGGGAGACGAAGCTGTTTTTT; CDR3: CAISESEPGETKLFF
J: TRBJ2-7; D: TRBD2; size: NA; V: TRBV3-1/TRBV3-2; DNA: TGTGCCAGCAGCCAAGGAATCGGCGGGGGGCCGTCCTACGAGCAGTACTTC; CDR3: CASSQGIGGGPSYEQYF
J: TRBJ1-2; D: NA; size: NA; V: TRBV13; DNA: TGTGCCAGCAGCTACTCACAGACAGGTTTAAACTATGGCTACACCTTC; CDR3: CASSYSQTGLNYGYTF
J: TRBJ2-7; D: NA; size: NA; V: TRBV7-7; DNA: TGTGCTAGCAGCTTAGGTCCAGACGAGCAGTACTTC; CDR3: CASSLGPDEQYF
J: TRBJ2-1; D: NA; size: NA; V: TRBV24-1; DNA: TGTGCCACCAGTGAGACCCTACCCGGGGGGCAGTTCTTC; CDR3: CATSETLPGGQFF
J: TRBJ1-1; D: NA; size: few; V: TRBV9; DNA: TGTGCCAGCAGCGCCGGACACTGGACGAACACTGAAGCTTTCTTT; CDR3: CASSAGHWTNTEAFF
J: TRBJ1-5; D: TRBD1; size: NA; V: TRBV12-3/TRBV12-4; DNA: TGTGCCAGCACCCTGGGACAGGGCCAGCCCCAGCATTTT; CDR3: CASTLGQGQPQHF
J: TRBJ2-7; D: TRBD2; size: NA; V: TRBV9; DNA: TGTGCCAGCAGCTTATACTGGGAGGGAAGCTACGAGCAGTACTTC; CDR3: CASSLYWEGSYEQYF
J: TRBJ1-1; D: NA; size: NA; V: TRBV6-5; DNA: TGTGCCAGCACGGCGGCGAACACTGAAGCTTTCTTT; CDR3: CASTAANTEAFF
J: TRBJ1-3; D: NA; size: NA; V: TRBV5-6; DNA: TGTGCCAGCAGCTTTCCAGGGAACTACGACTCTGGAAACACCATATATTTT; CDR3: CASSFPGNYDSGNTIYF
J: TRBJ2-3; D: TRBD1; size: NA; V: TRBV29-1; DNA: TGCAGCACGGGGACAGGGAAGGATACGCAGTATTTT; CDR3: CSTGTGKDTQYF
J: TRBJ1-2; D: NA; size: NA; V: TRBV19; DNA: TGTGCCAGTAGTACCCGAGCCGATGGCTACACCTTC; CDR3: CASSTRADGYTF
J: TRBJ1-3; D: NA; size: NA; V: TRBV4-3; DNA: TGCGCCAGCAGCCAAGGCGGCACCTCTGGAAACACCATATATTTT; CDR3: CASSQGGTSGNTIYF
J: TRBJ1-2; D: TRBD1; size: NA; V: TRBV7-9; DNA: TGTGCCAGCAGCTTTACAGGGGGCGGCTACACCTTC; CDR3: CASSFTGGGYTF
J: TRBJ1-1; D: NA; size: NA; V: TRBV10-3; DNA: TGTGCCACCAGCGGACAGATCAACACTGAAGCTTTCTTT; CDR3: CATSGQINTEAFF
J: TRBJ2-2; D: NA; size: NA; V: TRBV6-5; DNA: TGTGCCAGCATCGGTTACGGGGAGCTGTTTTTT; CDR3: CASIGYGELFF